The 18 T cell receptor beta chains below were found in one sample sequenced in a study of blood T cells in healthy people across ages. A second PCR of 7 to 11 cycles used a sample-barcoded 5' primer and a J-beta primer mix. TCRdb passed the 5' RACE reads through MiXCR, listing each CDR3 protein once. The data show roughly 1.7 million distinct CDR3 sequences, about 31% seen once. The sequenced material came from blood. The receptors derive from a woman younger than 45 in good health.

V usage is TRBV6-5 and J usage is TRBJ1-4; maybe TRBD1 (5 bases). Trimming took off 6 bases at V and 2 bases at J, with 13 bases between the two ends. The CDR3 length is 15 residues. The germline gives CDR1 MNHEY, CDR2 SVGAGI. CDR3 coding DNA: TGTGCCAGCAGCCAACGTGGGGGGACTAATGAAAAACTGTTTTTT. Amino acid sequence: CASSQRGGTNEKLFF.

The rearrangement uses TRBV7-6 and TRBJ2-1; TRBD2 aligns across 10 bases. The CDR3 contains 18 residues. Germline CDR1 is SGHVS and CDR2 is FNYEAQ. The junction had 15 bases not matched to a gene; V was cut back by 6 bases and J by 4 bases. The CDR3 sequence is CASSKLTRLAGGYNEQFF. Here the CDR3 DNA reads TGTGCCAGCAGTAAACTCACCAGACTAGCGGGCGGGTACAATGAGCAGTTCTTC.

The J gene is TRBJ1-6, the V gene TRBV20-1; the match to TRBD1 covers 9 bases. Germline V CDR1 and CDR2: DFQATT, SNEGSKA (reference sequence). This CDR3 is built from 15 residues. J was trimmed by 7 bases and V by 6 bases; bases with no gene match: 10. The CDR3 nucleotides read TGCAGTGCGAGCCCGAAGACAGGGGGGAATTCACCCCTCCACTTT. It specifies CSASPKTGGNSPLHF.

There are a few counts of this clonotype. The rearrangement uses TRBV28 and TRBJ1-2; 12 bases align to TRBD1. V dropped 5 bases and J dropped 6; count of bases not matched to a gene: 4. Germline CDR1 MDHEN, CDR2 SYDVKM. CDR3 length equals 14 residues. The DNA of the CDR3 is TGTGCCAGCAGTCCCCGGGACAGGGGGCATGGCTACACCTTC. Translation gives CASSPRDRGHGYTF.

This clonotype was seen at least ten times. The chain joins TRBV10-1 to TRBJ2-5; 11 bases are shared with TRBD1. Trimming at V came to 2 bases and at J to 4 bases, leaving 3 bases not matched to a gene. The CDR3 totals 15 residues. CDR1 is WNHNN and CDR2 is SYGVQD in the germline V gene (reference sequence). The CDR3 is CASSERTGGAETQYF. The CDR3 DNA follows: TGCGCCAGCAGTGAGAGGACAGGGGGCGCAGAGACCCAGTACTTC.

This clonotype showed up just a few times. The chain combines TRBV7-3 with TRBJ2-7, with 7 bases fitting TRBD2. The V gene's germline CDR1 is SGHTA and CDR2 FQGTGA. J was trimmed by 4 bases and V by 2 bases; bases with no gene match: 8. The CDR3 spans 15 residues. The CDR3 coding sequence is TGTGCCAGCAGCTTATTTGGGGGGGTCGGTTACGAGCAGTACTTC. Protein: CASSLFGGVGYEQYF.

In its sample, this clonotype was seen many times. V and J are TRBV20-1 and TRBJ1-2; tentative D call: TRBD1 (5 bases). The ends were cut back, 5 bases at V and 5 bases at J, with 12 bases in the middle. The CDR3 covers 12 residues. Germline lookup yields CDR1 DFQATT and CDR2 SNEGSKA (reference sequence). DNA of the CDR3: TGCAGTGCTGTTGGGACGGATTATGGCTACACCTTC. Protein product: CSAVGTDYGYTF.

This clonotype was seen only a few times. The chain is built from TRBV7-3 and TRBJ1-2, with 8 bases fitting TRBD1. Germline lookup yields CDR1 SGHTA and CDR2 FQGTGA. This CDR3 comprises 14 residues. Trimming cost V 5 bases and J 7 bases; bases outside gene matches: 9. This chain's CDR3 is CASSPSGQGVGYTF. For the CDR3, the DNA is TGTGCCAGCAGCCCCTCCGGACAGGGAGTTGGCTACACCTTC.

This clonotype showed up many times. The chain has TRBV7-9 and TRBJ2-5, with D perhaps given as TRBD1 or TRBD2 (5 bases each). V lost 3 bases to trimming and J lost 5 bases, with 7 bases between them. The CDR3 sequence is 12 residues long. Per germline, CDR1 SEHNR and CDR2 FQNEAQ (reference sequence). The CDR3 nucleotides are TGTGCCAGCAGCTTTGAGGGGGAGACCCAGTACTTC. It translates to CASSFEGETQYF.

The chain joins TRBV7-9 to TRBJ2-7; 7 bases align to TRBD2. The germline CDR1 and CDR2 sequences are SEHNR and FQNEAQ (reference sequence). Losses at the gene ends were 4 bases for V and 3 bases for J; bases not matched to a gene: 6. The CDR3 is 14 amino acids. The CDR3 nucleotides read TGTGCCAGCAGCTCGCGGGAGTGCTTCTACGAGCAGTACTTC. Translating it yields CASSSRECFYEQYF.

The chain employs TRBV6-1 and TRBJ1-1; D gene unclear. Germline CDR1 reads MNHNS; CDR2 reads SASEGT. CDR3 length: 14 amino acids. Trimming took 7 bases from V and 0 from J, leaving 12 bases between them. CDR3 bases: TGTGCCAGCAATGCCGAGACTATGAACACTGAAGCTTTCTTT. This translates into CASNAETMNTEAFF.

Details on this clonotype: This may stem from a read error, because a much larger clone lies one nucleotide away. The CDR3 nucleotides are TGTGCCATCGGGGGCAACTCCAAAGGGGGCTACACCTTC. Translated, it gives CAIGGNSKGGYTF. The rearrangement joins TRBV10-3 to TRBJ1-2; possible D gene TRBD1, 6 bases. Trimming pared 8 bases from V and 8 bases from J, leaving 18 bases between. The CDR3 is 13 residues long. Per germline, CDR1 ENHRY and CDR2 SYGVKD.

This rearrangement joins TRBV20-1 to TRBJ1-5; D not resolved. The CDR3 runs to 16 residues. Trimming took 0 bases from V and 1 from J, leaving 13 bases between them. The V gene's germline CDR1 is DFQATT and CDR2 SNEGSKA (reference sequence). The chain's CDR3 is CSARDPGLSSNQPQHF. The CDR3 bases are TGCAGTGCTAGAGATCCGGGGTTAAGCAGCAATCAGCCCCAGCATTTT.

This clonotype was detected a few times. The rearrangement links TRBV6-1 to TRBJ2-5; 11 bases are shared with TRBD2. This CDR3 contains 15 residues. The V and J ends lost 5 bases and 5 bases, in that order; junction bases with no gene match: 7. Germline V gene data show CDR1 as MNHNS and CDR2 as SASEGT. The CDR3 coding sequence is TGTGCCAGCAGTTCTCCACTAGCGGGGGATGAGACCCAGTACTTC. Protein: CASSSPLAGDETQYF.

The chain uses TRBV5-6 and TRBJ2-7, with a weak D call TRBD1 (5 bases). V lost 4 bases, J lost 3 bases, and 14 bases lay in between. This CDR3 is built from 14 residues. Germline V gene sequence: CDR1 SGHDT, CDR2 YYEEEE. CDR3 coding DNA: TGTGCCAGCAGCCCCGCGGTGGGGCGCTACGAGCAGTACTTC. This encodes CASSPAVGRYEQYF.

This clonotype was seen a few times. The chain recombines TRBV28 with TRBJ2-1; 10 bases agree with TRBD2. The length of the CDR3 is 14 residues. CDR1 and CDR2 (germline): MDHEN, SYDVKM. V trimming: 7 bases; J trimming: 2 bases; junction bases outside the gene matches: 2. CDR3 region: CASKAGGPYNEQFF. In DNA, the CDR3 is TGTGCCAGCAAAGCGGGGGGGCCCTACAATGAGCAGTTCTTC.

The chain links TRBV20-1 to TRBJ2-1; 7 bases align to TRBD2. This CDR3 is 13 amino acids long. Germline V gives CDR1 DFQATT, CDR2 SNEGSKA (reference sequence). The J segment lost 5 bases and the V segment lost 3 bases, leaving 4 bases of the junction unmatched. In DNA, the CDR3 is TGCAGTGCTAGCACTAGCGCCCACAATGAGCAGTTCTTC. This translates into CSASTSAHNEQFF.

As DNA, the CDR3 is TGTGCCAGTAGTATAGAAAAGGGGACATACCAAGAGACCCAGTACTTC. Protein: CASSIEKGTYQETQYF. J is TRBJ2-5 and V is TRBV19; a weak D match, TRBD1 (6 bases). There are 16 residues in the CDR3. V lost 0 bases and J lost 0, with 11 bases in between. Germline CDR1 is LNHDA and CDR2 is SQIVND (reference sequence).